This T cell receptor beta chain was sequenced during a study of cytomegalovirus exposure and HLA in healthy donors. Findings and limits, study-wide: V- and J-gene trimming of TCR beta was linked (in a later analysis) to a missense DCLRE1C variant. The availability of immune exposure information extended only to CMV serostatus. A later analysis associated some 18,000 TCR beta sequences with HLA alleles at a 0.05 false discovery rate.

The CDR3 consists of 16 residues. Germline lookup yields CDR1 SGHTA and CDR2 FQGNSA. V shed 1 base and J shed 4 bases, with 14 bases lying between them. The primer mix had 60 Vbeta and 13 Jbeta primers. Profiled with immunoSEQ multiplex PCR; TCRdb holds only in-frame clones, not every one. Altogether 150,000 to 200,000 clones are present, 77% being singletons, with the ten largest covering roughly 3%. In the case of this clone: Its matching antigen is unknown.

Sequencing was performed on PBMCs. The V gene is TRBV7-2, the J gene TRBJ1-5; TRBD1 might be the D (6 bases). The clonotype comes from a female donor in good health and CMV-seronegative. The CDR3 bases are TGTGCCAGCAGCTTAGAGGGGCGAGGGGGTAATCAGCCCCAGCATTTT. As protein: CASSLEGRGGNQPQHF.